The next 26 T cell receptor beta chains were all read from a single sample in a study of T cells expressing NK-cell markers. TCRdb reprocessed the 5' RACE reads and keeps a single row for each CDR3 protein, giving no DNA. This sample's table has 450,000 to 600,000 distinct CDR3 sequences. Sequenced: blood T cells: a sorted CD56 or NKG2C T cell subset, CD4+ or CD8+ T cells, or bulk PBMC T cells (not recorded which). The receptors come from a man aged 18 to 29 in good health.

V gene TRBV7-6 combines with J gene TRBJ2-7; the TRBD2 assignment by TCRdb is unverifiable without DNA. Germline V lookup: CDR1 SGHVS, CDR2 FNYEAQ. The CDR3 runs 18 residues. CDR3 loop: CASSPPINVSGRAYEQYF.

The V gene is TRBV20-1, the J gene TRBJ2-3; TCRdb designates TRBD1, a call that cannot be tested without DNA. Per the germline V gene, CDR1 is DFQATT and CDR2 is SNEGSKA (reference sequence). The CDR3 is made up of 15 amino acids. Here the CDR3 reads CSADTRTESTDTQYF.

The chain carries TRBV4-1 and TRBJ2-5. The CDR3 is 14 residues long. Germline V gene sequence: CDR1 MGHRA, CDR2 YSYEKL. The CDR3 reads CASSQTDYQETQYF.

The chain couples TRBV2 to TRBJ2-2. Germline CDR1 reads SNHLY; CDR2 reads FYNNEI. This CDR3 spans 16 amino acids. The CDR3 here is CASSEVAASSTGELFF.

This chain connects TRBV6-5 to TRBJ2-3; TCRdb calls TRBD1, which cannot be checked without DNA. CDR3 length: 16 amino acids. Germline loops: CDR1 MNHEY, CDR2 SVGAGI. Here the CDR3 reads CASSYRGTGGTDTQYF.

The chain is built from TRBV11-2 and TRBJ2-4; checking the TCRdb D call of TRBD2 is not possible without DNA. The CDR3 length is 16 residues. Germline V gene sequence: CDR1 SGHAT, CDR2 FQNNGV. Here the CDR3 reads CASSSNSADPWNIQYF.

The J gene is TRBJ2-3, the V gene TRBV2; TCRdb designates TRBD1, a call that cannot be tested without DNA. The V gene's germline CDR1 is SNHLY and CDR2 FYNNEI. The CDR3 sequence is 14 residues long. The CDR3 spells CASSDRGGPDTQYF.

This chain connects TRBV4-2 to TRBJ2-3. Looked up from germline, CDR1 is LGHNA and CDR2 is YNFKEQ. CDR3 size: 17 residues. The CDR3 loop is CASSQFSTSPSTDTQYF.

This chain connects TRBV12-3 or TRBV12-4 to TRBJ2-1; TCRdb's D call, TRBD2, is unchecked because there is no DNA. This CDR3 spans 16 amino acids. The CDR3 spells CASNYPLAGGWNEQFF.

Here the CDR3 reads CAWTSGRGPQYF. This chain links TRBV30 with TRBJ2-3; TCRdb reports TRBD2, a call that lacks DNA to check it against. The CDR3 runs 12 residues. Germline-derived CDR1 and CDR2 are GTSNPN and SVGIG (reference sequence). The variable domain in full, with the rest retrieved from reference TRBV30 and TRBJ2-3, is SQTIHQWPATLVQPVGSPLSLECTVEGTSNPNLYWYRQAAGRGLQLLFYSVGIGQISSEVPQNLSASRPQDRQFILSSKKLLLSDSGFYLCAWTSGRGPQYFGPGTRLTVL.

CDR3 amino acids: CSADAWGQQETQYF. The chain uses TRBV20-1 and TRBJ2-5; the TCRdb D gene call, TRBD1, has no DNA to confirm it. CDR1 DFQATT and CDR2 SNEGSKA come from the germline V gene (reference sequence). This CDR3 comprises 14 residues.

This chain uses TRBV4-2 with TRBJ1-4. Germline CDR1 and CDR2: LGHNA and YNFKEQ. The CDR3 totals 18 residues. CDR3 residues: CASSQGLSGSVKGKKLFF.

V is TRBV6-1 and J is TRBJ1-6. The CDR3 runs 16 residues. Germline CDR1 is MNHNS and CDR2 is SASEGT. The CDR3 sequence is CASSRATLQDNSPLHF.

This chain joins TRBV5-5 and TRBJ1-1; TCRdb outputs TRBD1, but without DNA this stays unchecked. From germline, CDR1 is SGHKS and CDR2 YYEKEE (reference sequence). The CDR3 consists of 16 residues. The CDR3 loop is CASSDRGVLLNTEAFF.

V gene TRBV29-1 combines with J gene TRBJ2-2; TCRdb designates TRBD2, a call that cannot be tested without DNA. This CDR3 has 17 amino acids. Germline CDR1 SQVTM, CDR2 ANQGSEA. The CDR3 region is CSVGGLAGGPSTGELFF.

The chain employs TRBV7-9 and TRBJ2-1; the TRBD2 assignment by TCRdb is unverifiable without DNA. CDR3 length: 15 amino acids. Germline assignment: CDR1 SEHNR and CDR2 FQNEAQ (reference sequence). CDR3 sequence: CASSPTSGRANEQFF.

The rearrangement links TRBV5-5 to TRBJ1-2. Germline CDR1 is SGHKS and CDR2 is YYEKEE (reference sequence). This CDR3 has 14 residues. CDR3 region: CASNPQAGNYGYTF.

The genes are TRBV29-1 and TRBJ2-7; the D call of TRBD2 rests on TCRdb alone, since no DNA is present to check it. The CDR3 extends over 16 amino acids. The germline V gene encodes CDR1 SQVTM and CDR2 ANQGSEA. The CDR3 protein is CSVEFRTSGNSYEQYF.

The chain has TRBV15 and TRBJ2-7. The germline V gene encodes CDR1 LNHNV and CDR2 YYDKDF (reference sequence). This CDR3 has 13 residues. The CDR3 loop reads CATGAARKAEQYF. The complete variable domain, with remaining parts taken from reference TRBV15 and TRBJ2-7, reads DAMVIQNPRYQVTQFGKPVTLSCSQTLNHNVMYWYQQKSSQAPKLLFHYYDKDFNNEADTPDNFQSRRPNTSFCFLDIRSPGLGDTAMYLCATGAARKAEQYFGPGTRLTVT.

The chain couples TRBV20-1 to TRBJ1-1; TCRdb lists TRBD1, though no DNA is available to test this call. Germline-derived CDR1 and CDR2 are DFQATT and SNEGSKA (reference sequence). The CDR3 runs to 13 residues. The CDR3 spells CSARGAMNTEAFF.

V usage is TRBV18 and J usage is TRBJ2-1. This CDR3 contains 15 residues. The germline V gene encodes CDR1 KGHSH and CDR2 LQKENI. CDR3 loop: CASSLPVSSYNEQFF.

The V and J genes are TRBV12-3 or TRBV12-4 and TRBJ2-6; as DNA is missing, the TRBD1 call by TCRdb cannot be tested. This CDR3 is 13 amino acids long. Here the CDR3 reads CASRGAGANVLTF.

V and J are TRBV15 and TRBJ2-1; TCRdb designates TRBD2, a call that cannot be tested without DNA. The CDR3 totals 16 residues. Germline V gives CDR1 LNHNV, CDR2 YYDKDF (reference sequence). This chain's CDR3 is CATSRASGSSYNEQFF. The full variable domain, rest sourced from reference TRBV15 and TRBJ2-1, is DAMVIQNPRYQVTQFGKPVTLSCSQTLNHNVMYWYQQKSSQAPKLLFHYYDKDFNNEADTPDNFQSRRPNTSFCFLDIRSPGLGDTAMYLCATSRASGSSYNEQFFGPGTRLTVL.

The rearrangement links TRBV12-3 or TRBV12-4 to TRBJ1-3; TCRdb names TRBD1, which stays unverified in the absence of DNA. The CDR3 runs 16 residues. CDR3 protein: CASSWGAGSPGNTIYF.

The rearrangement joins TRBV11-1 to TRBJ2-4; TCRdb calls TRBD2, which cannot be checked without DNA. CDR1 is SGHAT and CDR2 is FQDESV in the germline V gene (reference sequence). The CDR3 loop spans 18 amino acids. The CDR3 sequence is CASSPLGLAVKAKNIQYF. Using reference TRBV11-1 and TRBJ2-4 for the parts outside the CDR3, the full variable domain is EAEVAQSPRYKITEKSQAVAFWCDPISGHATLYWYRQILGQGPELLVQFQDESVVDDSQLPKDRFSAERLKGVDSTLKIQPAELGDSAMYLCASSPLGLAVKAKNIQYFGAGTRLSVL.

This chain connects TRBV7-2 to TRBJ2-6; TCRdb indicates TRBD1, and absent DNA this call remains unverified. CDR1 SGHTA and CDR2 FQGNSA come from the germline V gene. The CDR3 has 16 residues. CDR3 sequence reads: CASSTHRGRGANVLTF. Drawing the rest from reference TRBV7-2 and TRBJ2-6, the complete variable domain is GAGVSQSPSNKVTEKGKDVELRCDPISGHTALYWYRQSLGQGLEFLIYFQGNSAPDKSGLPSDRFSAERTGGSVSTLTIQRTQQEDSAVYLCASSTHRGRGANVLTFGAGSRLTVL.